The source of this T cell receptor (beta chain) is a study of control samples from healthy donors and cancer patients. The V gene lost 4 bases and the J gene lost 5 bases, with 14 bases spanning the gap. CDR1 and CDR2 from the germline V gene are MNHEY and SVGAGI. The CDR3 loop spans 14 amino acids. The protocol was immunoSEQ multiplex PCR, while the TCRdb copy is restricted to in-frame clones and leaves out a portion. The table includes 40,000 or so clones, about 86% detected once. This receptor was obtained from a woman aged 55-75 years with lung cancer. Sequenced material: PBMCs. The rearrangement links TRBV6-5 to TRBJ2-5; D remains ambiguous. CDR3 region: CASSSADQRETQYF. CDR3 DNA: TGTGCCAGCAGTTCGGCCGATCAGAGGGAGACCCAGTACTTC.